This TCR beta chain was observed in a study of naive and memory T cell subsets. Study-wide results and limits: Naive repertoires, especially CD8, held a few larger clonotypes, possibly memory cells re-expressing CD45RA. Clonotypes are single alpha or beta chains, not paired receptors.

This clonotype was observed a handful of times. Its target is unknown. V was pared by 4 bases and J by 4 bases, with 10 bases between. Germline CDR1 reads KGHSH; CDR2 reads LQKENI. This CDR3 contains 13 residues. Both TRBC1 and TRBC2 were covered by a beta constant-region primer of two equimolar oligonucleotides. The ligated cDNA underwent four PCR rounds using SP2 and nested alpha and beta constant-region primers. A single record per CDR3 protein comes from TCRdb applying MiXCR to the UMI-ligation and nested PCR reads. The table includes 120,000 to 150,000 distinct CDR3 sequences, approximately 24% detected once. Cells stained for CD3, CD4, CD8, CD45RA and CD27 were sorted into four subsets.

The specimen sequenced was naive CD4+ T cells from blood. The rearrangement uses TRBV18 and TRBJ1-1; D perhaps matches TRBD1 (5 bases). The TCR was taken from a human donor in good health. CDR3 sequence: CASSQAQGTEAFF. CDR3 nucleotides: TGTGCCAGCTCACAGGCTCAGGGCACTGAAGCTTTCTTT.